This T cell receptor (beta chain) emerged from a study of blood T cell repertoires in COVID-19. Germline V gives CDR1 KGHSH, CDR2 LQKENI. Trimming removed 3 bases from V and 3 bases from J, with 18 bases in between. There are 16 residues in the CDR3. TCRdb's table, derived via immunoSEQ multiplex PCR, lists solely in-frame clones and lacks some. There are 200,000 to 300,000 clones in the sample; 80% to 90% occur only once, and less than 5% lies in the top ten. The source material was peripheral blood. This clonotype originated in a man in his 60s with acute or convalescent COVID-19. This sequence joins TRBV18 and TRBJ2-7; maybe TRBD2 (6 bases). CDR3 coding DNA: TGTGCCAGCTCACCGCTTTCCGGGGGTCTACTCTACGAGCAGTACTTC. Amino acids: CASSPLSGGLLYEQYF.